Below are 3 T cell receptor beta chains sequenced from a single sample in a study of cytomegalovirus exposure and HLA in healthy donors. PCR primers comprised 60 Vbeta and 13 Jbeta primers. The method was immunoSEQ multiplex PCR; TCRdb's version includes in-frame clones alone and lacks a portion of them. The sample shows roughly 110,000 clones, over 60% of them seen only once. Sequenced: PBMCs. Source of these receptors: a man aged 25 to 45 in good health and CMV-seropositive.

The chain has TRBV10-3 and TRBJ1-2, with D tentatively TRBD1 (6 bases). The V end was cut by 3 bases, the J end by 3 bases, with 11 bases between. The CDR3 length is 14 residues. Germline assignment: CDR1 ENHRY and CDR2 SYGVKD. CDR3: CAISDTRGHYGYTF. CDR3 DNA: TGTGCCATCAGTGATACCAGGGGCCACTATGGCTACACCTTC.

The chain links TRBV7-6 to TRBJ2-7; a weak D match, TRBD2 (5 bases). This CDR3 spans 13 amino acids. In germline, CDR1 is SGHVS, CDR2 FNYEAQ. Trimming pared 5 bases from V and 4 bases from J, leaving 12 bases between. The CDR3 DNA sequence: TGTGCCAGCAGCCCTCTGGGAGTGTACGAGCAGTACTTC. Translated, it gives CASSPLGVYEQYF.

This clone was counted between two and nine times. The chain links TRBV6-5 to TRBJ2-7; 9 nucleotides align to TRBD2. With V trimmed by 6 bases and J by 3 bases, 6 bases remained unmatched. CDR3 length: 14 residues. The germline gives CDR1 MNHEY, CDR2 SVGAGI. The CDR3 DNA is TGTGCCAGCAGGAATAGCGGGGGTGGCTACGAGCAGTACTTC. As protein: CASRNSGGGYEQYF.